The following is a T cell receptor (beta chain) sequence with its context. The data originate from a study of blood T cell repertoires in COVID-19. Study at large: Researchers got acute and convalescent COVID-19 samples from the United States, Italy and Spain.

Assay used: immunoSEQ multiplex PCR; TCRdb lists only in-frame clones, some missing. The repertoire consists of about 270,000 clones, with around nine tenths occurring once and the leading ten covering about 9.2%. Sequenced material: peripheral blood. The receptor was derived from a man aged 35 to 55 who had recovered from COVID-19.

The CDR3 here is CASSLGLGQATDTQYF. The CDR3 bases are TGTGCCAGCAGCTTGGGACTTGGACAGGCTACAGATACGCAGTATTTT. This chain connects TRBV5-8 to TRBJ2-3; 7 positions agree with TRBD1. Germline CDR1 reads SGHTS; CDR2 reads YDEGEE. Losses at the gene ends were 0 bases for V and 3 bases for J; bases not matched to a gene: 7. CDR3 size: 16 residues.